Shown below are 10 T cell receptor beta chains from a single sample sequenced in a study of blood T cell repertoires in COVID-19. Clones were read by immunoSEQ multiplex PCR, and TCRdb kept only the in-frame ones, dropping some. The sample consists of roughly 60,000 clones, roughly 84% of them appearing once. Specimen: peripheral blood. The receptors stem from a woman in her sixties or seventies with acute or convalescent COVID-19.

This CDR3 is CASSLGTANYGYTF. The CDR3 DNA sequence: TGTGCCAGCAGCTTAGGTACAGCCAACTATGGCTACACCTTC. The chain recombines TRBV13 with TRBJ1-2; D not certain. V was shortened by 0 bases and J by 2 bases, with 7 bases between the two germline ends. This CDR3 has 14 amino acids. Germline loops: CDR1 PRHDT, CDR2 FYEKMQ (reference sequence).

The chain employs TRBV12-3 or TRBV12-4 and TRBJ1-1; maybe TRBD1 (5 bases). V lost 6 bases, J lost 4 bases, and 12 bases lay in between. This CDR3 comprises 13 residues. In DNA, the CDR3 is TGTGCCAGCAGACGGGGGGGACGCACTGAAGCTTTCTTT. Translation gives CASRRGGRTEAFF.

The V and J genes are TRBV27 and TRBJ1-6; D is possibly TRBD1 (5 bases). With 6 bases removed from V and 3 bases from J, the gap between germline ends came to 12 bases. Germline V gene sequence: CDR1 MNHEY, CDR2 SMNVEV (reference sequence). The CDR3 has 15 residues. CDR3 sequence reads: CASSVRANYNSPLHF. In DNA form, the CDR3 reads TGTGCCAGCAGCGTCAGGGCCAACTATAATTCACCCCTCCACTTT.

The CDR3 spells CASRFGDRGLEQYF. CDR3 in DNA: TGTGCCAGCAGATTCGGGGACAGGGGGCTCGAGCAGTACTTC. This chain links TRBV2 with TRBJ2-7; TRBD1 agrees at 12 bases. V was clipped by 6 bases and J by 6 bases; unmatched bases: 6. The CDR3 is 14 residues long. CDR1 is SNHLY and CDR2 is FYNNEI in the germline V gene.

The chain recombines TRBV3-1 (or the pseudogene TRBV3-2) with TRBJ1-4; D is unresolved. This CDR3 is 16 amino acids long. Germline-derived CDR1 and CDR2 are LGHDT and YNNKEL (reference sequence). The V end was cut by 0 bases, the J end by 5 bases, with 13 bases between. CDR3 loop: CASSQDTGIFNEKLFF. The CDR3 coding sequence is TGTGCCAGCAGCCAAGATACGGGGATCTTCAATGAAAAACTGTTTTTT.

The chain combines TRBV6-5 with TRBJ2-7, with 11 bases identical to TRBD1. The germline V gene encodes CDR1 MNHEY and CDR2 SVGAGI. V was clipped by 6 bases and J by 3 bases; unmatched bases: 7. The CDR3 is 15 amino acids. This CDR3 reads CASRRGGQGVYEQYF. DNA of the CDR3: TGTGCCAGCAGACGGGGGGGACAGGGGGTCTACGAGCAGTACTTC.

The chain links TRBV11-3 to TRBJ2-1, with D possibly TRBD2 on 5 matching bases. CDR3 length equals 15 residues. Germline V gene data show CDR1 as SGHNT and CDR2 as YENEEA. V lost 10 bases and J 0 bases, leaving 16 bases between the germline ends. CDR3 loop: CAIRYRGLSYNEQFF. CDR3 in DNA: TGTGCCATCCGCTATAGAGGACTCTCCTACAATGAGCAGTTCTTC.

The chain joins TRBV7-6 to TRBJ1-3, with D unresolved. CDR3 length equals 16 residues. Germline loops: CDR1 SGHVS, CDR2 FNYEAQ. With 2 bases removed from V and 0 bases from J, the gap between germline ends came to 11 bases. CDR3: CASSLREPSSGNTIYF. CDR3 nucleotides: TGTGCCAGCAGCTTACGGGAGCCCAGCTCTGGAAACACCATATATTTT.

Comments on this clone: Distinct nucleotide sequences in the sample also encode this CDR3. The genes are TRBV27 and TRBJ1-1, with 7 bases lining up with TRBD1. V dropped 5 bases and J dropped 0; count of bases not matched to a gene: 3. The CDR3 sequence is 14 residues long. Germline values: CDR1 MNHEY, CDR2 SMNVEV (reference sequence). CDR3 DNA sequence: TGTGCCAGCAGTCCCGGACAGGTGAACACTGAAGCTTTCTTT. The encoded protein is CASSPGQVNTEAFF.

The chain is built from TRBV24-1 and TRBJ1-2; 7 positions agree with TRBD1. Germline V gene data show CDR1 as KGHDR and CDR2 as SFDVKD. The CDR3 sequence is 13 residues long. With V trimmed by 3 bases and J by 7 bases, 4 bases remained unmatched. CDR3 bases: TGTGCCACCAGTGATGGGACAGCTGGTGGCTACACCTTC. Amino acid sequence: CATSDGTAGGYTF.